This TCR beta chain was identified during a study of blood T cell repertoires in COVID-19. With respect to this clone: A junction boundary mismatches the germline segment, possibly from a read error.

The CDR3 runs 13 residues. Germline lookup yields CDR1 LGHNA and CDR2 YSLEER. Generated by immunoSEQ multiplex PCR, the TCRdb table keeps only in-frame clones and is missing some. This sample carries under 150,000 clones, more than 70% of them seen once, and the ten largest clones take 2% to 2.5%. Source material: peripheral blood. The chain uses TRBV4-3 and TRBJ2-1, with 8 bases lining up with TRBD1. The clonotype comes from a human donor in a cohort sampled during active COVID-19. The CDR3 reads CASSQPGTGFALF. The CDR3 DNA reads TGCGCCAGCAGCCAACCCGGGACAGGCTTCGCTCTCTTC.